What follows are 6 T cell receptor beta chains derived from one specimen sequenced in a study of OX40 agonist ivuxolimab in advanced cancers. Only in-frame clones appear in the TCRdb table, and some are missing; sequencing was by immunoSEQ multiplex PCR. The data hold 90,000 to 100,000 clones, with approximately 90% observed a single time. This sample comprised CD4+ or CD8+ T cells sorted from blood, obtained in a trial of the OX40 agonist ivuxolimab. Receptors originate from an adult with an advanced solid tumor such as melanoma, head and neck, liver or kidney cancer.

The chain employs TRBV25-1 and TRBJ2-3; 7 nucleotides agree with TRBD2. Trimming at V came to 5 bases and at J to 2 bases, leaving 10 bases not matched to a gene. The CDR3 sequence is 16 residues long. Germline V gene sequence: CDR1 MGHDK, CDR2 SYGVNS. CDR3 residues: CASSSGASTITDTQYF. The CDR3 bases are TGTGCCAGCAGTAGCGGGGCGTCAACGATCACAGATACGCAGTATTTT.

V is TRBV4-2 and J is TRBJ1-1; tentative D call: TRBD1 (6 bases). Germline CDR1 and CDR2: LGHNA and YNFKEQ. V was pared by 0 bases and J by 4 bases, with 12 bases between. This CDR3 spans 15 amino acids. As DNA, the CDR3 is TGTGCCAGCAGCCAAGACCTGACAGGCGGCACTGAAGCTTTCTTT. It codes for CASSQDLTGGTEAFF.

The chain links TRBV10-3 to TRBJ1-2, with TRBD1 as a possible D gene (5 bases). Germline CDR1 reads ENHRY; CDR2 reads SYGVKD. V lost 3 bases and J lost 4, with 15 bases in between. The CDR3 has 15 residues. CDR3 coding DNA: TGTGCCATCAGTGATGCGAGGGGAGCTATCTATGGCTACACCTTC. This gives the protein CAISDARGAIYGYTF.

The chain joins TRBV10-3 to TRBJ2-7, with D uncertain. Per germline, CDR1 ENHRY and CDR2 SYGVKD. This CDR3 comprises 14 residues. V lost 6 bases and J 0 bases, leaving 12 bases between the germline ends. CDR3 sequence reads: CAIRGSSSSYEQYF. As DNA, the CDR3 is TGTGCCATCAGGGGCTCCTCGAGCTCCTACGAGCAGTACTTC.

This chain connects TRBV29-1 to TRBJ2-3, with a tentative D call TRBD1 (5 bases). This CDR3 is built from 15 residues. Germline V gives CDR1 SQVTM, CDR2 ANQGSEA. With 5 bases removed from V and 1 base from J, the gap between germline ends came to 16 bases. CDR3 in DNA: TGCAGCGTTTACGACAGATTTGCGGGCACAGATACGCAGTATTTT. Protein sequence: CSVYDRFAGTDTQYF.

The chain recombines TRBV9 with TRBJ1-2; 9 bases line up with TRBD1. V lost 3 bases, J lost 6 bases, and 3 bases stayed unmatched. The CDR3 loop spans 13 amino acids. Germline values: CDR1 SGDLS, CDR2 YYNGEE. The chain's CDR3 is CASSGGQGNGYTF. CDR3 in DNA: TGTGCCAGCAGCGGCGGACAGGGGAATGGCTACACCTTC.